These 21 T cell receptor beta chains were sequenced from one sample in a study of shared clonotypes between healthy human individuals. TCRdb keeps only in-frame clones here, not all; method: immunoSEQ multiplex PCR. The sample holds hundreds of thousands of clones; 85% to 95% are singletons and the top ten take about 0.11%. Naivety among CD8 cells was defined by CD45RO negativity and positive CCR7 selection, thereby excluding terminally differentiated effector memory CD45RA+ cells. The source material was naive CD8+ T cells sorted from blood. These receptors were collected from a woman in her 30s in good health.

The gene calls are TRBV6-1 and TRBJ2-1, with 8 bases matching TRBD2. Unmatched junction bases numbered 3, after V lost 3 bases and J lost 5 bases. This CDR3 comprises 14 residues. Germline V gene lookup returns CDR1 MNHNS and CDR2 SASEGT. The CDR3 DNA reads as TGTGCCAGCAGTGAGTGGACTAGCAACAATGAGCAGTTCTTC. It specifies CASSEWTSNNEQFF.

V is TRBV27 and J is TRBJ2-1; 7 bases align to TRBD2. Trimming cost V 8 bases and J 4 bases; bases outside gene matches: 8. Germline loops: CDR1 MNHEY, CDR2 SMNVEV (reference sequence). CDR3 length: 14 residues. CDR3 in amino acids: CASLSNSGYNEQFF. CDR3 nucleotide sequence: TGTGCCAGCCTTTCCAATAGCGGGTACAATGAGCAGTTCTTC.

CDR3 amino acids: CATEDTLSYNEQFF. The CDR3 DNA reads as TGTGCCACCGAGGACACCCTCTCCTACAATGAGCAGTTCTTC. This chain uses TRBV25-1 with TRBJ2-1, with D possibly being TRBD1 (5 bases). Germline loops: CDR1 MGHDK, CDR2 SYGVNS. CDR3 size: 14 residues. Trimming shortened V by 10 bases and J by 0 bases, and 13 bases separated the two germline ends.

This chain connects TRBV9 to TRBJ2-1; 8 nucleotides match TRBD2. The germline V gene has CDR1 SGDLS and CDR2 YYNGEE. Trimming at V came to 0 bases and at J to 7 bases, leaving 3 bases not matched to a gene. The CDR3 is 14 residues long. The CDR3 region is CASSVGIAGNEQFF. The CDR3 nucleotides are TGTGCCAGCAGCGTAGGTATAGCGGGAAATGAGCAGTTCTTC.

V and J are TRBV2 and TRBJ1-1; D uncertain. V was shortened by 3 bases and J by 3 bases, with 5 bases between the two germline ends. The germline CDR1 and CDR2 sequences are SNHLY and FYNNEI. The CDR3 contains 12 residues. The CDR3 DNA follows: TGTGCCAGCAGTGACATCTACACTGAAGCTTTCTTT. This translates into CASSDIYTEAFF. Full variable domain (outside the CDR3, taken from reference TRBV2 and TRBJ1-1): EPEVTQTPSHQVTQMGQEVILRCVPISNHLYFYWYRQILGQKVEFLVSFYNNEISEKSEIFDDQFSVERPDGSNFTLKIRSTKLEDSAMYFCASSDIYTEAFFGQGTRLTVV.

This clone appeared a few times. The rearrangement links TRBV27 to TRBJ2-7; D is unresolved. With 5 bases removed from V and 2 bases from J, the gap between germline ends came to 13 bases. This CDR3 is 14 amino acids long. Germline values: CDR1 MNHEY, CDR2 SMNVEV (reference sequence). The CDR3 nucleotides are TGTGCCAGCAGTCCCGCCCCGGTAGCCTACGAGCAGTACTTC. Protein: CASSPAPVAYEQYF.

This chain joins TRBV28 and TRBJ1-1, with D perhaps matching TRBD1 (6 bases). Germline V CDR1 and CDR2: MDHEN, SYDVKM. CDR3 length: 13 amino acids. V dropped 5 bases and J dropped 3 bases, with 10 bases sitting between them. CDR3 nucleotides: TGTGCCAGCAGTCCCACAGGGTACACTGAAGCTTTCTTT. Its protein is CASSPTGYTEAFF.

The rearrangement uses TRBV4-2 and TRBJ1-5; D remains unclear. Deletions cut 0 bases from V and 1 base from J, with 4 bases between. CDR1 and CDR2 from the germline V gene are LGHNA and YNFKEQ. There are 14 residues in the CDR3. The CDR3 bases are TGTGCCAGCAGCCAAGACAGGAGCAATCAGCCCCAGCATTTT. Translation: CASSQDRSNQPQHF.

CDR3 sequence: CSVVRGANTEAFF. In DNA, the CDR3 is TGCAGCGTTGTGAGGGGGGCGAACACTGAAGCTTTCTTT. The chain joins TRBV29-1 to TRBJ1-1; D possibly corresponds to TRBD1 (6 bases). V lost 4 bases and J lost 1, with 10 bases in between. From germline, CDR1 is SQVTM and CDR2 ANQGSEA. This CDR3 has 13 residues.

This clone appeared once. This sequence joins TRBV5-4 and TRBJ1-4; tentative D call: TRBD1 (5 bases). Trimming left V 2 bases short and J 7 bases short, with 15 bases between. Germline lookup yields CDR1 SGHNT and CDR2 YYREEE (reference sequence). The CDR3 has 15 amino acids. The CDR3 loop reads CASSFTDNPGEKLFF. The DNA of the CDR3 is TGTGCCAGCAGCTTCACGGACAATCCAGGTGAAAAACTGTTTTTT. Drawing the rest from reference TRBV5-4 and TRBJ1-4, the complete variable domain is ETGVTQSPTHLIKTRGQQVTLRCSSQSGHNTVSWYQQALGQGPQFIFQYYREEENGRGNFPPRFSGLQFPNYSSELNVNALELDDSALYLCASSFTDNPGEKLFFGSGTQLSVL.

The CDR3 DNA is TGTGCCAGCAGCGGGGGGACAAGCAATCAGCCCCAGCATTTT. Translation: CASSGGTSNQPQHF. The chain combines TRBV2 with TRBJ1-5; a possible D gene is TRBD1 (6 bases). Per the germline V gene, CDR1 is SNHLY and CDR2 is FYNNEI. V lost 6 bases, J lost 1 base, and 10 bases lay in between. The CDR3 spans 14 residues.

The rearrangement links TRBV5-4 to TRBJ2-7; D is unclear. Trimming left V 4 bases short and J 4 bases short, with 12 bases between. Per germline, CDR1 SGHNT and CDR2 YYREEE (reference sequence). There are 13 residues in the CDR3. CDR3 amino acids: CASSISRHYEQYF. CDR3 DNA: TGTGCCAGCAGCATTTCACGGCATTACGAGCAGTACTTC.

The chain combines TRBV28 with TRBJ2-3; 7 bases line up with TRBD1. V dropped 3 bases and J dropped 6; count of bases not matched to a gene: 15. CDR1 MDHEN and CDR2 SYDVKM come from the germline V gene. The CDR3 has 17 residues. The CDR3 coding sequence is TGTGCCAGCAGTTTTTCCCAGGGGGAGACCTTTTCGGATACGCAGTATTTT. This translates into CASSFSQGETFSDTQYF.

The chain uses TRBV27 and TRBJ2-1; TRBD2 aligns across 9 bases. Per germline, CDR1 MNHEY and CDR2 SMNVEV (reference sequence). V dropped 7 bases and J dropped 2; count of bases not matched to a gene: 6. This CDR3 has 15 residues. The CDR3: CASISGGRAYNEQFF. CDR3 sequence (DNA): TGTGCCAGCATCTCAGGCGGGAGGGCCTACAATGAGCAGTTCTTC.

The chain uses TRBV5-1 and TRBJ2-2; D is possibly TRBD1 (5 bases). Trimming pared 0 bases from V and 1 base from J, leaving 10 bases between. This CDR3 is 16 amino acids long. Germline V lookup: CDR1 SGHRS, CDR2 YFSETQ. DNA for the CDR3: TGCGCCAGCAGCTTGGGGGCCAGGGAGAACACCGGGGAGCTGTTTTTT. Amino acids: CASSLGARENTGELFF.

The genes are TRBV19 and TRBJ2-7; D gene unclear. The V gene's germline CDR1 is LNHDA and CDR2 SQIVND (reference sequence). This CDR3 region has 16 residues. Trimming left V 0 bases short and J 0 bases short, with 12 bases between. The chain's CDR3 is CASSIDGEESSYEQYF. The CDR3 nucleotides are TGTGCCAGTAGTATAGATGGGGAAGAGAGCTCCTACGAGCAGTACTTC.

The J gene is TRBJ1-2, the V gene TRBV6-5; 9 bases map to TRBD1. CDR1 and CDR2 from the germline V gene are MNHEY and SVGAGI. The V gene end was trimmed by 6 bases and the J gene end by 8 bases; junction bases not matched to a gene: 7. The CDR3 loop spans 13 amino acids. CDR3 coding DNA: TGTGCCAGCAGCTCCGGACAGGGGTTAGGCTACACCTTC. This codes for CASSSGQGLGYTF.

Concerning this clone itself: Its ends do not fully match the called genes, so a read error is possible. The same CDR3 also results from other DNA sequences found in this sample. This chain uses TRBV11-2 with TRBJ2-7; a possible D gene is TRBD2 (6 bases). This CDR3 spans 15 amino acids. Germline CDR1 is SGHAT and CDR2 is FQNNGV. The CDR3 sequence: CASSLALADYYEQYF. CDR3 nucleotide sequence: TGTGCCAGTAGCTTAGCACTAGCAGACTACTACGAGCAGTACTTC.

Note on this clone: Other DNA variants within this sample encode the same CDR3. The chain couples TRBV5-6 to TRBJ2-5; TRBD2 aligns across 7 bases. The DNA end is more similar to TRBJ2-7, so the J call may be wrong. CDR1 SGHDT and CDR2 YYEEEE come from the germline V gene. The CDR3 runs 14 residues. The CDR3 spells CASSLGGSSYEQYF. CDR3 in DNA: TGTGCCAGCAGCTTGGGCGGGAGCTCCTACGAGCAGTACTTC.

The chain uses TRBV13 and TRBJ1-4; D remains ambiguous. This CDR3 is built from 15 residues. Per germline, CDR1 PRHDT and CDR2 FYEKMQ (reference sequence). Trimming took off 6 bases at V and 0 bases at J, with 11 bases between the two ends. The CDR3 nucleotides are TGTGCCAGCAGATCAGGTTATGCAACTAATGAAAAACTGTTTTTT. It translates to CASRSGYATNEKLFF.

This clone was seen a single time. CDR3 coding DNA: TGTGCCACCAGCAGAGATTTAGGGGGTTTCAATCAGCCCCAGCATTTT. This translates into CATSRDLGGFNQPQHF. The rearrangement links TRBV15 to TRBJ1-5; maybe TRBD1 (6 bases). V was shortened by 0 bases and J by 3 bases, with 12 bases between the two germline ends. CDR3 length: 16 amino acids. The germline V gene encodes CDR1 LNHNV and CDR2 YYDKDF (reference sequence).